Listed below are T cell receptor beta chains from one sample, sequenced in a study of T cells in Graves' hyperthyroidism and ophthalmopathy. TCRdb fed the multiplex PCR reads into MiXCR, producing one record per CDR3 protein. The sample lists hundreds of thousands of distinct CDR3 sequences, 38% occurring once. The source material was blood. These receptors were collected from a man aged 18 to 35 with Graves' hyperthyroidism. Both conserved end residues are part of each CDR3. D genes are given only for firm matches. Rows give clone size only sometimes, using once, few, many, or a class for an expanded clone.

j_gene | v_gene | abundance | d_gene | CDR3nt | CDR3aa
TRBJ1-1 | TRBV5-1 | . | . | TGCGCCAGCAGCTACCTGCGGGGCTACACTGAAGCTTTCTTT | CASSYLRGYTEAFF
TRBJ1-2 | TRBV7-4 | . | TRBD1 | TGTGCCAGCAGCCGACGGACAGGGGGCGGGCAGTACTATGGCTACACCTTC | CASSRRTGGGQYYGYTF
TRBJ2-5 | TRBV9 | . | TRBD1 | TGTGCCAGCAGCGAGACAGGGTGGCCCCAAAAGACCCAGTACTTC | CASSETGWPQKTQYF
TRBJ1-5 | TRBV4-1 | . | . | TGTGCCAGCAGCCCTAGACAGTCTCCTCATCAGCCCCAGCATTTT | CASSPRQSPHQPQHF
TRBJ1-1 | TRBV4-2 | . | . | TGTGCCAGCAGCCAAAGACTAGCTGGCGTGGGGGCTTTCTTT | CASSQRLAGVGAFF
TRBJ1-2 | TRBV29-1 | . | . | TGCAGCCCTGGACAGATCTCTAACTATGGCTACACCTTC | CSPGQISNYGYTF
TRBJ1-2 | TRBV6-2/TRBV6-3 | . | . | TGTGCCAGCAGTGTAGGAAGGGGCCCGGATGGCTACACCTTC | CASSVGRGPDGYTF
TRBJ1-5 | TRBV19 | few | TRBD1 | TGTGCCAGTACCAACGACAGGGTGCATCAGCCCCAGCATTTT | CASTNDRVHQPQHF
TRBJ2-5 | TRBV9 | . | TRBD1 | TGTGCCAGCAGCGTAGACAGGGGTGGCGTGGAGACCCAGTACTTC | CASSVDRGGVETQYF
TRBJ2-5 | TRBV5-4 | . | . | TGTGCCAGCAGCCCGGGACGGTCCCTGGGAGAGACCCAGTACTTC | CASSPGRSLGETQYF